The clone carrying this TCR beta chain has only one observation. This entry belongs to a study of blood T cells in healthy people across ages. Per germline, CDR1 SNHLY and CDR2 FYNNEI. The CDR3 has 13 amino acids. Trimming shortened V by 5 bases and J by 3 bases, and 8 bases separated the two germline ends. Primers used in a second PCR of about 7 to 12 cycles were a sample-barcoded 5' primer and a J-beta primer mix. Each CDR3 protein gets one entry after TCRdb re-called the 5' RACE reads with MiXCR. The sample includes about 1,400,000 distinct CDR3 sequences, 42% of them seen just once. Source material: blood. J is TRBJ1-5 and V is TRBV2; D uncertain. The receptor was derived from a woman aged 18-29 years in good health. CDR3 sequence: CASSKAYNQPQHF. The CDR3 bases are TGTGCCAGCAGTAAGGCCTACAATCAGCCCCAGCATTTT.